Detailed here is one TCR beta chain. Its matching antigen is unknown. This CDR3 region has 16 residues. From germline, CDR1 is LGHNA and CDR2 YNFKEQ. The trim removed 1 base at V and 7 bases at J, leaving 5 bases unmatched. The data were obtained in a study of CD8 T cells in Susac syndrome. Points from the study as a whole: A relatively small number of individuals underwent TCR sequencing and HLA analysis.

Reverse transcription of roughly 0.5 to 1 ug RNA used random hexamers. The method of amplification for TCR beta CDR3 was immunoSEQ multiplex PCR, covering 54 Vbeta and 13 Jbeta. TCRdb reprocessed the immunoSEQ multiplex PCR reads with MiXCR, giving one entry per CDR3 protein. The data show over 120,000 distinct CDR3 sequences, around 93% seen once. Isolation of CD8+ and CD4+ T cells was performed negatively, whereas enrichment of TEMRA cells was done by FACS. Source material: CD4+ T cells from PBMCs. V usage is TRBV4-2 and J usage is TRBJ2-1; 12 bases are a match to TRBD1. The TCR originated in a human donor with Susac syndrome. The CDR3: CASSQVGQGARNEQFF. CDR3 sequence (DNA): TGTGCCAGCAGCCAAGTGGGACAGGGGGCGAGGAATGAGCAGTTCTTC.